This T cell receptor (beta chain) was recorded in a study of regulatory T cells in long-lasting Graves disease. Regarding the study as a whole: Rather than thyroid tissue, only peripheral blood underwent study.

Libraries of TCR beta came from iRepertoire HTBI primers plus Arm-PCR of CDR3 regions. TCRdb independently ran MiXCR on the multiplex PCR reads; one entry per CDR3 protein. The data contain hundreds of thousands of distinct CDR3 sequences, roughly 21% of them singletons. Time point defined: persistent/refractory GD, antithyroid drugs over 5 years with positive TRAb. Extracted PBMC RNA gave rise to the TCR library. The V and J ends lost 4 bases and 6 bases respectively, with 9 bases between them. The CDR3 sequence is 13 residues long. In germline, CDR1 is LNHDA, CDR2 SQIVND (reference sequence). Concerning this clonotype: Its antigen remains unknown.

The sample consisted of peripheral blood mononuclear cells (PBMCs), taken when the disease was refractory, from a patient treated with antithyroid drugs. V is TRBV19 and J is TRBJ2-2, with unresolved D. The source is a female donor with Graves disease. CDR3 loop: CASSSGLAGELFF. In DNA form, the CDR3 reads TGTGCCAGTAGTAGTGGTTTGGCCGGGGAGCTGTTTTTT.